These 29 T cell receptor beta chains were sequenced from one sample in a study of cytomegalovirus exposure and HLA in healthy donors. The PCR had 60 Vbeta and 13 Jbeta primers. Some clones are missing from TCRdb's copy, which holds only in-frame ones; the method was immunoSEQ multiplex PCR. The repertoire consists of about 190,000 clones, with around 83% occurring once and the leading ten covering about 0.8%. The sequenced material came from PBMCs. The receptors come from a woman aged 18-29 years in good health and CMV-seronegative.

The chain is built from TRBV21-1 and TRBJ2-3; the D segment call TRBD2 is taken from the table without a DNA check. TRBV21-1 is deemed a pseudogene. CDR3 length: 17 amino acids. CDR3 coding DNA: TGTGCCAGCAGCAAGGAACTCGGAACGGAGCGTAAGGATACGCAGTATTTT. Its protein is CASSKELGTERKDTQYF.

The chain couples TRBV7-6 to TRBJ2-5; a weak D match, TRBD1 (5 bases). The CDR3 totals 16 residues. Trimming shortened V by 5 bases and J by 2 bases, and 18 bases separated the two germline ends. Germline CDR1 SGHVS, CDR2 FNYEAQ. CDR3 region: CASSQGVGTSQETQYF. The CDR3 DNA sequence: TGTGCCAGCAGCCAAGGGGTAGGAACATCTCAAGAGACCCAGTACTTC.

This chain connects TRBV5-1 to TRBJ2-1; 13 bases align to TRBD2. Germline lookup yields CDR1 SGHRS and CDR2 YFSETQ. The CDR3 has 15 amino acids. With 3 bases clipped from V and 8 bases from J, the junction kept 5 bases outside the gene matches. Here the CDR3 DNA reads TGCGCCAGCAGCTCCACTAGCGGGAGGGCGCATGAGCAGTTCTTC. This encodes CASSSTSGRAHEQFF.

The chain joins TRBV2 to TRBJ2-7, with 7 bases aligning to TRBD1. Germline V CDR1 and CDR2: SNHLY, FYNNEI. CDR3 length: 14 amino acids. After removal of 5 bases from V and 5 bases from J, the junction contained 9 bases not matched to a gene. CDR3 nucleotide sequence: TGTGCCAGCAGTCGGGACAGTCAGAGCCACGAGCAGTACTTC. Residues: CASSRDSQSHEQYF.

This rearrangement joins TRBV2 to TRBJ2-7; tentative D call: TRBD1 (6 bases). The CDR3 length is 15 residues. Trimming left V 5 bases short and J 0 bases short, with 14 bases between. From germline, CDR1 is SNHLY and CDR2 FYNNEI. The CDR3 loop is CASSSTGQTSYEQYF. In DNA form, the CDR3 reads TGTGCCAGCAGTTCTACGGGACAAACCTCCTACGAGCAGTACTTC. The whole variable domain, remainder taken from reference TRBV2 and TRBJ2-7, is EPEVTQTPSHQVTQMGQEVILRCVPISNHLYFYWYRQILGQKVEFLVSFYNNEISEKSEIFDDQFSVERPDGSNFTLKIRSTKLEDSAMYFCASSSTGQTSYEQYFGPGTRLTVT.

V usage is TRBV7-3 and J usage is TRBJ1-1; D remains unclear. There are 13 residues in the CDR3. Trimming pared 5 bases from V and 2 bases from J, leaving 9 bases between. CDR1 and CDR2 from the germline V gene are SGHTA and FQGTGA. The CDR3 protein is CASSTNSNTEAFF. The CDR3 DNA reads as TGTGCCAGCAGCACCAACAGTAACACTGAAGCTTTCTTT.

This clone was observed a handful of times. This chain uses TRBV27 with TRBJ2-1; D is uncertain. The CDR3 totals 13 residues. Trimming left V 4 bases short and J 2 bases short, with 6 bases between. Germline CDR1 MNHEY, CDR2 SMNVEV (reference sequence). The CDR3 reads CASSYTAYNEQFF. The CDR3 nucleotides are TGTGCCAGCAGTTATACGGCCTACAATGAGCAGTTCTTC.

The chain recombines TRBV19 with TRBJ2-2; a weak D match, TRBD2 (5 bases). Germline values: CDR1 LNHDA, CDR2 SQIVND (reference sequence). V was clipped by 6 bases and J by 0 bases, with 8 bases between them. The CDR3 is made up of 14 amino acids. The CDR3 spells CASRGSANTGELFF. The CDR3 DNA reads TGTGCCAGTAGAGGGAGCGCGAACACCGGGGAGCTGTTTTTT.

V and J are TRBV9 and TRBJ2-5; 9 nucleotides agree with TRBD1. The CDR3 is 15 amino acids. Germline V gene sequence: CDR1 SGDLS, CDR2 YYNGEE. V trimming: 2 bases; J trimming: 1 base; junction bases outside the gene matches: 3. DNA of the CDR3: TGTGCCAGCAGCGTCGACAGGGGGGGCCAAGAGACCCAGTACTTC. Translated, it gives CASSVDRGGQETQYF.

J is TRBJ1-6 and V is TRBV7-8, with D unclear. V was clipped by 2 bases and J by 9 bases, with 14 bases between them. CDR1 is SGHVS, CDR2 FQNEAQ, per germline. The CDR3 has 15 amino acids. The chain's CDR3 is CASSLSQVPRSPLHF. The CDR3 DNA reads as TGTGCCAGCAGCTTATCTCAGGTGCCACGTTCACCCCTCCACTTT.

This chain uses TRBV7-9 with TRBJ2-6; 7 bases agree with TRBD1. In germline, CDR1 is SEHNR, CDR2 FQNEAQ (reference sequence). Trimming at V came to 7 bases and at J to 0 bases, leaving 15 bases not matched to a gene. This CDR3 spans 19 amino acids. CDR3: CASIESSGQPISGANVLTF. In DNA form, the CDR3 reads TGTGCCAGCATCGAATCGTCGGGACAGCCGATCTCTGGGGCCAACGTCCTGACTTTC. Full variable domain (missing parts from reference TRBV7-9 and TRBJ2-6): DTGVSQNPRHKITKRGQNVTFRCDPISEHNRLYWYRQTLGQGPEFLTYFQNEAQLEKSRLLSDRFSAERPKGSFSTLEIQRTEQGDSAMYLCASIESSGQPISGANVLTFGAGSRLTVL.

The chain recombines TRBV11-3 with TRBJ2-7; D is possibly TRBD1 (6 bases). V was clipped by 3 bases and J by 6 bases, with 18 bases between them. Germline V gene lookup returns CDR1 SGHNT and CDR2 YENEEA. This CDR3 spans 15 amino acids. The CDR3 DNA reads as TGTGCCAGCAGCTTGTTCTCGGACAGCGGCTCCGAGCAGTACTTC. It specifies CASSLFSDSGSEQYF.

This chain joins TRBV9 and TRBJ2-3, with 7 bases matching TRBD2. Trimming removed 0 bases from V and 6 bases from J; junction bases left unmatched: 7. Per germline, CDR1 SGDLS and CDR2 YYNGEE. The CDR3 totals 15 residues. The CDR3 bases are TGTGCCAGCAGCGTAGCTTGGGCGGGAGTGGATACGCAGTATTTT. It translates to CASSVAWAGVDTQYF. Using reference TRBV9 and TRBJ2-3 for the parts outside the CDR3, the full variable domain is DSGVTQTPKHLITATGQRVTLRCSPRSGDLSVYWYQQSLDQGLQFLIQYYNGEERAKGNILERFSAQQFPDLHSELNLSSLELGDSALYFCASSVAWAGVDTQYFGPGTRLTVL.

The chain uses TRBV5-4 and TRBJ2-1; 11 bases align to TRBD2. The CDR3 is 19 residues long. V dropped 6 bases and J dropped 0; count of bases not matched to a gene: 14. CDR1 is SGHNT and CDR2 is YYREEE in the germline V gene (reference sequence). The CDR3 spells CASTPGGLAGGYSYNEQFF. For the CDR3, the DNA is TGTGCCAGCACCCCGGGGGGGCTAGCGGGAGGATACTCCTACAATGAGCAGTTCTTC.

The chain joins TRBV6-5 to TRBJ2-1, with D tentatively TRBD2 (6 bases). The CDR3 is 13 residues long. The germline V gene encodes CDR1 MNHEY and CDR2 SVGAGI. Trimming stripped 2 bases from V and 5 bases from J, with 7 bases between. CDR3 residues: CASSYGGDNEQFF. CDR3 in DNA: TGTGCCAGCAGTTACGGAGGGGACAATGAGCAGTTCTTC.

The rearrangement links TRBV4-1 to TRBJ2-2; TRBD2 aligns across 14 bases. CDR1 is MGHRA and CDR2 is YSYEKL in the germline V gene. The CDR3 totals 16 residues. The junction had 5 bases not matched to a gene; V was cut back by 5 bases and J by 6 bases. The CDR3 here is CASSDGLAGGSGELFF. The CDR3 DNA is TGCGCCAGCAGCGACGGACTAGCGGGAGGATCCGGGGAGCTGTTTTTT.

The V gene is TRBV6-5, the J gene TRBJ2-2, with D hard to call. Trimming took off 0 bases at V and 3 bases at J, with 11 bases between the two ends. Germline V gives CDR1 MNHEY, CDR2 SVGAGI. The length of the CDR3 is 16 residues. In nucleotides, the CDR3 is TGTGCCAGCAGTTACTCCCCAGTTTCGTACACCGGGGAGCTGTTTTTT. It specifies CASSYSPVSYTGELFF.

This clone showed up just a few times. CDR3: CASSYSTGTGTFTEAFF. The CDR3 DNA reads TGTGCCAGCAGCTATTCGACCGGGACAGGGACTTTCACTGAAGCTTTCTTT. The chain joins TRBV5-8 to TRBJ1-1; 9 nucleotides align to TRBD1. The germline V gene has CDR1 SGHTS and CDR2 YDEGEE. This CDR3 spans 17 amino acids. V was pared by 3 bases and J by 4 bases, with 13 bases of the junction left unmatched. Based on the CDR3 plus reference TRBV5-8 and TRBJ1-1, the full variable domain is EAGVTQSPTHLIKTRGQQATLRCSPISGHTSVYWYQQALGLGLQFLLWYDEGEERNRGNFPPRFSGRQFPNYSSELNVNALELEDSALYLCASSYSTGTGTFTEAFFGQGTRLTVV.

V and J are TRBV6-1 and TRBJ1-1; tentatively, D is TRBD1 (5 bases). Germline V lookup: CDR1 MNHNS, CDR2 SASEGT. V lost 6 bases and J lost 10, with 18 bases in between. The CDR3 loop spans 13 amino acids. CDR3 region: CASSEILGVGAFF. The CDR3 bases are TGTGCCAGCAGCGAAATTTTAGGGGTAGGAGCTTTCTTT.

V gene TRBV7-9 combines with J gene TRBJ1-6; D possibly corresponds to TRBD1 (6 bases). Trimming cost V 4 bases and J 4 bases, with 14 bases left between them. The CDR3 contains 16 residues. Germline loops: CDR1 SEHNR, CDR2 FQNEAQ (reference sequence). DNA for the CDR3: TGTGCCAGCAGCTCCTCCGGACAGAATTATAATTCACCCCTCCACTTT. Translation gives CASSSSGQNYNSPLHF.

The rearrangement uses TRBV6-5 and TRBJ1-3, with TRBD1 matching 10 bases. The CDR3 sequence is 16 residues long. V shed 4 bases, J shed 4 bases, and the junction held 7 bases outside the gene matches. CDR1 is MNHEY and CDR2 is SVGAGI in the germline V gene. The CDR3 sequence: CASSSGTGAGGNTIYF. The CDR3 region has the DNA TGTGCCAGCAGTTCCGGGACAGGGGCGGGAGGAAACACCATATATTTT.

The chain employs TRBV25-1 and TRBJ2-5, with D uncertain. The DNA end lines up better with TRBJ2-7; the J call may be wrong. From germline, CDR1 is MGHDK and CDR2 SYGVNS. This CDR3 has 11 residues. In DNA form, the CDR3 reads TGTGCCAGCAGTGATGCACTCGAGCAGTACTTC. This translates into CASSDALEQYF.

The V and J genes are TRBV2 and TRBJ2-1; TRBD2 agrees at 13 bases. The length of the CDR3 is 14 residues. The V gene end was trimmed by 6 bases and the J gene end by 9 bases; junction bases not matched to a gene: 5. Germline assignment: CDR1 SNHLY and CDR2 FYNNEI. The CDR3 protein is CASRLAGGIGEQFF. The DNA of the CDR3 is TGTGCCAGCAGACTAGCGGGAGGGATTGGTGAGCAGTTCTTC.

This clone was counted once. The rearrangement uses TRBV4-1 and TRBJ2-7; 11 bases are shared with TRBD2. V was clipped by 0 bases and J by 3 bases; unmatched bases: 13. Per germline, CDR1 MGHRA and CDR2 YSYEKL. The CDR3 length is 19 residues. The CDR3 nucleotides are TGCGCCAGCAGCCAAGAAATCGGGCCCCTAGCGGGAGGAGGCTACGAGCAGTACTTC. Protein product: CASSQEIGPLAGGGYEQYF.

The chain employs TRBV10-2 and TRBJ2-7; 8 bases map to TRBD2. The CDR3 length is 13 residues. J was trimmed by 3 bases and V by 4 bases; bases with no gene match: 2. From germline, CDR1 is WSHSY and CDR2 SAAADI. CDR3 sequence reads: CASSVTSGYEQYF. The CDR3 bases are TGCGCCAGCAGTGTTACTAGCGGCTACGAGCAGTACTTC.

Worth noting for this clone: The junction differs from germline at one of its ends, possibly a read error. The V call is TRBV7-9, the J call TRBJ1-2; 7 nucleotides agree with TRBD1. The V gene's germline CDR1 is SEHNR and CDR2 FQNEAQ (reference sequence). This CDR3 has 12 amino acids. This CDR3 reads CSSSLRDSGYTF. CDR3 coding DNA: TGTTCCAGCAGCTTGCGGGACAGTGGCTACACCTTC. Full variable domain (rest looked up from reference TRBV7-9 and TRBJ1-2): DTGVSQNPRHKITKRGQNVTFRCDPISEHNRLYWYRQTLGQGPEFLTYFQNEAQLEKSRLLSDRFSAERPKGSFSTLEIQRTEQGDSAMYLCSSSLRDSGYTFGSGTRLTVV.

This chain joins TRBV5-4 and TRBJ2-5; 8 nucleotides match TRBD2. Germline V lookup: CDR1 SGHNT, CDR2 YYREEE (reference sequence). The CDR3 length is 16 residues. Trimming removed 5 bases from V and 2 bases from J; junction bases left unmatched: 11. CDR3 region: CASRPASGGPQETQYF. CDR3 DNA: TGTGCCAGCAGACCCGCCTCGGGGGGGCCACAAGAGACCCAGTACTTC. The full variable domain, with the rest looked up from reference TRBV5-4 and TRBJ2-5, is ETGVTQSPTHLIKTRGQQVTLRCSSQSGHNTVSWYQQALGQGPQFIFQYYREEENGRGNFPPRFSGLQFPNYSSELNVNALELDDSALYLCASRPASGGPQETQYFGPGTRLLVL.

Only a few counts were recorded for this clone. The sample carries other DNA sequences with the same CDR3. CDR3 loop: CASSVGGTGELFF. CDR3 nucleotides: TGTGCCAGCAGCGTAGGAGGGACCGGGGAGCTGTTTTTT. The genes are TRBV9 and TRBJ2-2; D perhaps matches TRBD2 (5 bases). Trimming took 0 bases from V and 5 from J, leaving 5 bases between them. Germline loops: CDR1 SGDLS, CDR2 YYNGEE. The CDR3 is 13 residues long. Full variable domain (missing parts from reference TRBV9 and TRBJ2-2): DSGVTQTPKHLITATGQRVTLRCSPRSGDLSVYWYQQSLDQGLQFLIQYYNGEERAKGNILERFSAQQFPDLHSELNLSSLELGDSALYFCASSVGGTGELFFGEGSRLTVL.

This chain uses TRBV2 with TRBJ1-1; 8 nucleotides align to TRBD1. V lost 6 bases to trimming and J lost 3 bases; unmatched junction nucleotides: 9. The CDR3 consists of 15 residues. Per the germline V gene, CDR1 is SNHLY and CDR2 is FYNNEI. CDR3 sequence: CASRGGQGLDTEAFF. CDR3 nucleotides: TGTGCCAGCAGGGGCGGACAGGGCCTGGACACTGAAGCTTTCTTT. Full variable domain (rest looked up from reference TRBV2 and TRBJ1-1): EPEVTQTPSHQVTQMGQEVILRCVPISNHLYFYWYRQILGQKVEFLVSFYNNEISEKSEIFDDQFSVERPDGSNFTLKIRSTKLEDSAMYFCASRGGQGLDTEAFFGQGTRLTVV.